Following are 28 T cell receptor beta chains from one sample sequenced in a study of cytomegalovirus exposure and HLA in healthy donors. PCR involved 60 Vbeta and 13 Jbeta primers. TCRdb's copy holds only in-frame clones and misses some; the assay was immunoSEQ multiplex PCR. The repertoire consists of tens of thousands of clones, with around two thirds occurring once and the leading ten covering 4.9%. The sample consisted of PBMCs. The receptors originated from a man aged 60 to 69 in good health and CMV-seropositive.

This clone has just a few counts. This chain connects TRBV30 to TRBJ2-7, with unresolved D. Trimming removed 0 bases at V and 9 bases at J, with 9 bases between. From germline, CDR1 is GTSNPN and CDR2 SVGIG (reference sequence). The CDR3 has 11 residues. The DNA of the CDR3 is TGTGCCTGGAGTGTACCGGCAGGGCAGTACTTC. This gives the protein CAWSVPAGQYF.

This chain connects TRBV30 to TRBJ2-2, with D maybe TRBD1 (5 bases). Per the germline V gene, CDR1 is GTSNPN and CDR2 is SVGIG (reference sequence). CDR3 length equals 13 residues. V was pared by 1 base and J by 6 bases, with 9 bases between. CDR3: CAWSGPGPGELFF. The CDR3 nucleotides are TGTGCCTGGAGTGGCCCAGGGCCCGGGGAGCTGTTTTTT.

The chain uses TRBV4-2 and TRBJ2-3; possible D gene TRBD2, 5 bases. The CDR3 loop spans 14 amino acids. The germline V gene encodes CDR1 LGHNA and CDR2 YNFKEQ. Trimming cost V 1 base and J 6 bases, with 11 bases left between them. The CDR3 nucleotides are TGTGCCAGCAGCCAAGCGGTAGCGTGGGATACGCAGTATTTT. It translates to CASSQAVAWDTQYF.

The genes are TRBV4-3 and TRBJ2-7; D is possibly TRBD1 (6 bases). Trimming stripped 6 bases from V and 3 bases from J, with 21 bases between. Germline V lookup: CDR1 LGHNA, CDR2 YSLEER. The CDR3 totals 16 residues. CDR3 sequence: CASSTMVRTDHYEQYF. The CDR3 DNA is TGCGCCAGCAGTACCATGGTCAGGACAGACCACTACGAGCAGTACTTC.

This sequence joins TRBV5-1 and TRBJ2-1; TRBD2 agrees at 10 bases. Germline V gene data show CDR1 as SGHRS and CDR2 as YFSETQ. CDR3 length equals 16 residues. V lost 1 base, J lost 9 bases, and 10 bases stayed unmatched. CDR3 amino acids: CASSLTSGNQRGEQFF. The DNA of the CDR3 is TGCGCCAGCAGCTTGACTAGCGGGAATCAACGGGGTGAGCAGTTCTTC.

V gene TRBV5-4 combines with J gene TRBJ2-1; 11 positions match TRBD2. With 5 bases clipped from V and 1 base from J, the junction kept 2 bases outside the gene matches. Germline V gives CDR1 SGHNT, CDR2 YYREEE (reference sequence). There are 15 residues in the CDR3. The CDR3 region is CASSSGRGSYNEQFF. The CDR3 DNA is TGTGCCAGCAGTAGCGGGAGGGGGTCCTACAATGAGCAGTTCTTC.

The V gene is TRBV9, the J gene TRBJ2-7; 7 bases map to TRBD1. The V segment lost 2 bases and the J segment 2 bases; nucleotides outside the gene matches: 7. From germline, CDR1 is SGDLS and CDR2 YYNGEE. The CDR3 extends over 15 amino acids. The CDR3 DNA follows: TGTGCCAGCAGCGTGGCAGGGGGAGAGGCCTACGAGCAGTACTTC. Protein: CASSVAGGEAYEQYF.

This clone has a handful of counts. The V and J genes are TRBV7-9 and TRBJ2-5; weak D call: TRBD2 (5 bases). Between the trimmed V and J ends, which lost 0 bases and 10 bases, there was a span of 12 bases. Germline loops: CDR1 SEHNR, CDR2 FQNEAQ (reference sequence). The CDR3 consists of 13 residues. CDR3 residues: CASSLALSRGQYF. The CDR3 coding sequence is TGTGCCAGCAGCTTAGCCCTTTCCCGGGGCCAGTACTTC.

This chain connects TRBV9 to TRBJ2-3; D may be TRBD2 (7 bases). The CDR3 sequence is 16 residues long. Trimming cost V 0 bases and J 0 bases, with 11 bases left between them. Germline V CDR1 and CDR2: SGDLS, YYNGEE. The CDR3 bases are TGTGCCAGCAGCGTAGGGGCGGGGGCTAGCACAGATACGCAGTATTTT. Translated, it gives CASSVGAGASTDTQYF.

Regarding this clone: One end of the junction fails to match germline, which may point to a read error. Written as DNA, the CDR3 is TGTGCTAGCAGCTTAGAACCCGCTAGCGGGAGGGCCAGTGAGCAGTTCTTC. It codes for CASSLEPASGRASEQFF. This chain links TRBV7-7 with TRBJ2-1, with 12 bases that match TRBD2. Germline V gene sequence: CDR1 SSHAT, CDR2 FNYEAQ (reference sequence). This CDR3 has 17 amino acids.

This clone was seen a handful of times. V gene TRBV7-8 combines with J gene TRBJ2-1; perhaps TRBD2 as D (6 bases). The V gene lost 1 base and the J gene lost 7 bases, with 17 bases spanning the gap. Per the germline V gene, CDR1 is SGHVS and CDR2 is FQNEAQ. CDR3 length: 16 residues. This CDR3 reads CASSLVSGGGWNEQFF. As DNA, the CDR3 is TGTGCCAGCAGCTTAGTTTCCGGGGGTGGGTGGAATGAGCAGTTCTTC.

The rearrangement links TRBV6-5 to TRBJ1-3; 9 bases align to TRBD1. The CDR3 totals 15 residues. Germline V gene sequence: CDR1 MNHEY, CDR2 SVGAGI. The junction had 5 bases not matched to a gene; V was cut back by 4 bases and J by 4 bases. CDR3 nucleotide sequence: TGTGCCAGCAGTTTACAGGGGGCACAGGGAAACACCATATATTTT. It codes for CASSLQGAQGNTIYF.

The chain employs TRBV5-1 and TRBJ2-6; 7 bases are shared with TRBD1. The germline V gene encodes CDR1 SGHRS and CDR2 YFSETQ. V shed 4 bases, J shed 11 bases, and the junction held 12 bases outside the gene matches. CDR3 length equals 15 residues. As DNA, the CDR3 is TGCGCCAGCAGCCCTCAGGGGGTGGATGTCGACGTCCTGACTTTC. It encodes CASSPQGVDVDVLTF.

This chain links TRBV7-6 with TRBJ2-3; 8 bases are a match to TRBD2. With V trimmed by 7 bases and J by 3 bases, 6 bases remained unmatched. The CDR3 sequence is 14 residues long. Germline CDR1 is SGHVS and CDR2 is FNYEAQ. CDR3 sequence (DNA): TGTGCCAGCACCCGGGGGGGCGGGACAGATACGCAGTATTTT. Amino acids: CASTRGGGTDTQYF.

The chain couples TRBV4-3 to TRBJ1-2, with D perhaps TRBD1 (6 bases). The CDR3 sequence is 15 residues long. From germline, CDR1 is LGHNA and CDR2 YSLEER. Trimming stripped 2 bases from V and 4 bases from J, with 14 bases between. The CDR3 DNA is TGCGCCAGCAGCCAACTGGACAGCCTCTCCTATGGCTACACCTTC. Its protein is CASSQLDSLSYGYTF.

This clone was seen more than once but under ten times. The chain combines TRBV19 with TRBJ2-3, with D maybe TRBD1 (6 bases). CDR3 length: 15 residues. V lost 5 bases and J 2 bases, leaving 14 bases between the germline ends. Per germline, CDR1 LNHDA and CDR2 SQIVND (reference sequence). The CDR3 spells CASSQDRHPTDTQYF. CDR3 sequence (DNA): TGTGCCAGTAGTCAAGACAGGCATCCCACAGATACGCAGTATTTT.

The chain uses TRBV18 and TRBJ2-1; a possible D gene is TRBD2 (6 bases). Germline V gene sequence: CDR1 KGHSH, CDR2 LQKENI. The length of the CDR3 is 14 residues. V was shortened by 4 bases and J by 8 bases, with 15 bases between the two germline ends. CDR3 bases: TGTGCCAGCTCACAAGCGGGCAGGGAGGATGAGCAGTTCTTC. Translated: CASSQAGREDEQFF.

This chain connects TRBV7-8 to TRBJ2-3; 7 bases agree with TRBD1. V lost 5 bases to trimming and J lost 5 bases; unmatched junction nucleotides: 7. Germline lookup yields CDR1 SGHVS and CDR2 FQNEAQ. This CDR3 region has 14 residues. CDR3 amino acids: CASSPRDRLDTQYF. The CDR3 region has the DNA TGTGCCAGCAGCCCCCGGGACAGATTAGATACGCAGTATTTT.

The chain couples TRBV18 to TRBJ1-1; the D gene is possibly TRBD1 (5 bases). V lost 3 bases to trimming and J lost 4 bases, with 12 bases between them. CDR3 length: 14 amino acids. Germline-derived CDR1 and CDR2 are KGHSH and LQKENI. CDR3 DNA sequence: TGTGCCAGCTCACCTACAGGAAAGGGCACTGAAGCTTTCTTT. Translated: CASSPTGKGTEAFF.

The V and J genes are TRBV23-1 and TRBJ1-5; D call uncertain. TRBV23-1 is reported as an ORF; its role is uncertain. This CDR3 spans 17 amino acids. V lost 0 bases, J lost 5 bases, and 17 bases lay in between. This CDR3 reads CASSQSGSGAKDQPQHF. In DNA, the CDR3 is TGCGCCAGCAGTCAATCGGGGTCGGGAGCAAAGGATCAGCCCCAGCATTTT.

The genes are TRBV7-2 and TRBJ2-1; no firm D call. The V end lost 1 base, the J end lost 9 bases, and 16 bases lay between the germline ends. Germline lookup yields CDR1 SGHTA and CDR2 FQGNSA. CDR3 size: 15 residues. The CDR3 sequence: CASSLGAQLPGEQFF. In DNA form, the CDR3 reads TGTGCCAGCAGCTTAGGAGCACAGCTCCCTGGTGAGCAGTTCTTC.

The chain links TRBV10-2 to TRBJ1-1; D remains ambiguous. This CDR3 is 17 amino acids long. V was cut by 0 bases and J by 0 bases, with 14 bases left in between. Germline values: CDR1 WSHSY, CDR2 SAAADI. The CDR3 DNA sequence: TGCGCCAGCAGTGAGTCCCCCCCGTGGCGGATGAACACTGAAGCTTTCTTT. It codes for CASSESPPWRMNTEAFF.

The rearrangement links TRBV11-2 to TRBJ2-7; TRBD2 aligns across 7 bases. Losses at the gene ends were 1 base for V and 6 bases for J; bases not matched to a gene: 9. The CDR3 is made up of 15 amino acids. Looked up from germline, CDR1 is SGHAT and CDR2 is FQNNGV. This CDR3 reads CASSLGGGSRGEQYF. Written as DNA, the CDR3 is TGTGCCAGCAGCTTAGGCGGGGGATCCCGGGGCGAGCAGTACTTC.

This chain joins TRBV14 and TRBJ2-7, with D hard to call. The germline V gene has CDR1 SGHDN and CDR2 FVKESK. Trimming shortened V by 0 bases and J by 2 bases, and 11 bases separated the two germline ends. The CDR3 runs to 15 residues. As DNA, the CDR3 is TGTGCCAGCAGCCAAGACCCGCGACTCCCCTACGAGCAGTACTTC. It translates to CASSQDPRLPYEQYF.

This chain uses TRBV7-2 with TRBJ2-1; 8 positions match TRBD2. Germline V gene lookup returns CDR1 SGHTA and CDR2 FQGNSA. The junction had 7 bases not matched to a gene; V was cut back by 5 bases and J by 4 bases. CDR3 length: 15 amino acids. The CDR3 DNA sequence: TGTGCCAGCAGCCTCCTCCGGGGGGGTTACAATGAGCAGTTCTTC. Its protein is CASSLLRGGYNEQFF.

The chain employs TRBV27 and TRBJ2-7; 7 bases are shared with TRBD1. The CDR3 extends over 15 amino acids. Unmatched junction bases numbered 7, after V lost 5 bases and J lost 0 bases. Germline CDR1 reads MNHEY; CDR2 reads SMNVEV (reference sequence). CDR3 bases: TGTGCCAGCAGTATCCGACAGGGTCACTCCTACGAGCAGTACTTC. Its protein is CASSIRQGHSYEQYF.

The CDR3 loop is CASSILTSGGETQYF. The CDR3 coding sequence is TGTGCCAGTAGTATCTTGACTAGCGGGGGTGAGACCCAGTACTTC. The chain combines TRBV19 with TRBJ2-5, with TRBD2 identical over 12 bases. This CDR3 has 15 residues. Trimming at V came to 3 bases and at J to 5 bases, leaving 4 bases not matched to a gene. CDR1 and CDR2 from the germline V gene are LNHDA and SQIVND (reference sequence).

This clone was observed a single time. At one boundary the junction diverges from the germline segment, which might be a read error. The chain combines TRBV7-9 with TRBJ2-3; 11 positions agree with TRBD2. In germline, CDR1 is SEHNR, CDR2 FQNEAQ (reference sequence). This CDR3 is built from 16 residues. As DNA, the CDR3 is TGTTCCAGCAGCTCTGTAAGGACTAGCGGGTCAGATACGCAGTATTTT. Translating gives CSSSSVRTSGSDTQYF.